Shown below are 18 T cell receptor beta chains from a single sample sequenced in a study of shared clonotypes between healthy human individuals. Clones were read by immunoSEQ multiplex PCR, and TCRdb kept only the in-frame ones, dropping some. The sample lists a few million clones; 90% to 95% were seen once. Sequencing was carried out using naive CD4+ T cells from PBMCs. Subset noted: CD45RA+ positively selected. Source of these receptors: a man aged 18 to 29 in good health. Some clones in this sample may be carry-over from other donors' samples.

This chain joins TRBV6-8 and TRBJ1-5, with D hard to call. The CDR3 length is 14 residues. The germline V gene encodes CDR1 MNHGY and CDR2 SAAAGT. V was shortened by 10 bases and J by 0 bases, with 13 bases between the two germline ends. CDR3 protein: CAKTIGDSNQPQHF. DNA for the CDR3: TGTGCCAAGACGATCGGGGATAGCAATCAGCCCCAGCATTTT.

V gene TRBV7-2 combines with J gene TRBJ2-1; 9 bases map to TRBD2. CDR3 length: 16 amino acids. Germline CDR1 SGHTA, CDR2 FQGNSA. The J segment lost 2 bases and the V segment lost 5 bases, leaving 7 bases of the junction unmatched. CDR3 DNA sequence: TGTGCCAGCAGCCCTACTAGCGGGCACACCTACAATGAGCAGTTCTTC. Translation gives CASSPTSGHTYNEQFF.

The CDR3 reads CAWSHRGSLREQYF. The CDR3 DNA follows: TGTGCCTGGAGCCACAGGGGCTCGCTGAGGGAGCAGTACTTC. The V call is TRBV30, the J call TRBJ2-7; 7 bases align to TRBD1. Germline V gene lookup returns CDR1 GTSNPN and CDR2 SVGIG (reference sequence). This CDR3 region has 14 residues. Germline trimming cut 3 bases from V and 7 bases from J; bases unmatched to any gene: 12.

The chain is built from TRBV2 and TRBJ2-2; D may match TRBD1 or TRBD2 (6 bases each). V was clipped by 0 bases and J by 13 bases, with 24 bases between them. The CDR3 consists of 17 residues. CDR1 SNHLY and CDR2 FYNNEI come from the germline V gene. The CDR3 loop reads CASSEAWAGQGSPRLFF. For the CDR3, the DNA is TGTGCCAGCAGTGAAGCTTGGGCGGGGCAGGGGTCGCCTCGGCTGTTTTTT.

This chain uses TRBV4-1 with TRBJ1-1, with no clear D. This CDR3 has 15 residues. Germline V gene data show CDR1 as MGHRA and CDR2 as YSYEKL. Trimming pared 4 bases from V and 1 base from J, leaving 13 bases between. The DNA for the CDR3 is TGCGCCAGCAGCCGAGGTAGGGTGGGGAACACTGAAGCTTTCTTT. As protein: CASSRGRVGNTEAFF.

V gene TRBV5-4 combines with J gene TRBJ2-1; 11 bases map to TRBD2. J lost 10 bases, V lost 0 bases, and 9 bases had no gene match. This CDR3 is 16 amino acids long. The germline V gene has CDR1 SGHNT and CDR2 YYREEE (reference sequence). The CDR3 protein is CASSLARTSGPLEQFF. CDR3 bases: TGTGCCAGCAGCTTGGCGCGGACTAGCGGGCCTTTGGAGCAGTTCTTC.

The chain is built from TRBV5-1 and TRBJ2-7; tentative D call: TRBD2 (6 bases). The CDR3 runs to 14 residues. V lost 1 base and J lost 7, with 15 bases in between. Germline V gives CDR1 SGHRS, CDR2 YFSETQ. The CDR3: CASSLPGVLGEQYF. CDR3 in DNA: TGCGCCAGCAGCTTGCCGGGAGTGCTGGGGGAGCAGTACTTC.

As DNA, the CDR3 is TGCGCCAGCAGCTTGGAAGGCTGGGGCCGGGATACGCAGTATTTT. It translates to CASSLEGWGRDTQYF. This rearrangement joins TRBV5-1 to TRBJ2-3; D perhaps matches TRBD1 (5 bases). CDR3 size: 15 residues. Germline V gives CDR1 SGHRS, CDR2 YFSETQ. V was clipped by 0 bases and J by 6 bases, with 14 bases between them.

The rearrangement uses TRBV7-9 and TRBJ2-3, with D perhaps being TRBD1 or TRBD2 (5 bases each). Germline V lookup: CDR1 SEHNR, CDR2 FQNEAQ (reference sequence). Trimming removed 5 bases at V and 3 bases at J, with 18 bases between. This CDR3 is 16 amino acids long. The CDR3: CASSPSGNRGTDTQYF. The CDR3 DNA is TGTGCCAGCAGCCCAAGCGGAAATAGGGGAACAGATACGCAGTATTTT.

This clone was observed a few times. The chain links TRBV5-1 to TRBJ2-1; unclear D gene. CDR1 is SGHRS and CDR2 is YFSETQ in the germline V gene. V was clipped by 2 bases and J by 6 bases, with 15 bases between them. The CDR3 is 15 amino acids. CDR3 bases: TGCGCCAGCAGCTTTTCTAGGCCGAAGCGCAATGAGCAGTTCTTC. Its protein is CASSFSRPKRNEQFF.

The chain couples TRBV19 to TRBJ2-7; D tentatively reads TRBD1 or TRBD2 (5 bases each). The CDR3 has 12 residues. Germline lookup yields CDR1 LNHDA and CDR2 SQIVND (reference sequence). Trimming took off 6 bases at V and 0 bases at J, with 6 bases between the two ends. Here the CDR3 reads CASSGTSYEQYF. In DNA, the CDR3 is TGTGCCAGTAGCGGGACCTCCTACGAGCAGTACTTC. The full variable domain, rest sourced from reference TRBV19 and TRBJ2-7, is DGGITQSPKYLFRKEGQNVTLSCEQNLNHDAMYWYRQDPGQGLRLIYYSQIVNDFQKGDIAEGYSVSREKKESFPLTVTSAQKNPTAFYLCASSGTSYEQYFGPGTRLTVT.

The chain joins TRBV25-1 to TRBJ2-5, with no clear D. V lost 2 bases and J 4 bases, leaving 20 bases between the germline ends. The CDR3 extends over 17 amino acids. Germline CDR1 reads MGHDK; CDR2 reads SYGVNS. The CDR3 region has the DNA TGTGCCAGCAGTGAAGACCGTGGGCAGCCGAAGGGAGAGACCCAGTACTTC. The encoded protein is CASSEDRGQPKGETQYF.

The rearrangement joins TRBV18 to TRBJ2-5; TRBD2 matches at 10 bases. V shed 3 bases and J 2 bases; nucleotides not matched to a gene: 6. The CDR3 consists of 16 residues. Per germline, CDR1 KGHSH and CDR2 LQKENI. CDR3 amino acids: CASSPVLTSGQETQYF. Here the CDR3 DNA reads TGTGCCAGCTCACCTGTTCTGACTAGCGGGCAAGAGACCCAGTACTTC.

V is TRBV4-1 and J is TRBJ2-4, with D perhaps matching TRBD1 or TRBD2 (5 bases each). CDR1 MGHRA and CDR2 YSYEKL come from the germline V gene. The ends were cut back, 2 bases at V and 9 bases at J, with 14 bases in the middle. This CDR3 spans 14 amino acids. This chain's CDR3 is CASSQSEPGGIQYF. The CDR3 region has the DNA TGCGCCAGCAGCCAATCAGAACCTGGGGGCATTCAGTACTTC.

The J gene is TRBJ2-7, the V gene TRBV6-6; weak D call: TRBD1 (8 bases). With 5 bases removed from V and 6 bases from J, the gap between germline ends came to 20 bases. Germline V gene data show CDR1 as MNHNY and CDR2 as SVGAGI (reference sequence). The length of the CDR3 is 15 residues. The DNA for the CDR3 is TGTGCCAGCAGTGGAACCGGACAGGGCGGGGGCGAGCAGTACTTC. Translating it yields CASSGTGQGGGEQYF.

This chain links TRBV6-1 with TRBJ1-2; D gene ambiguous. The CDR3 loop spans 13 amino acids. The V gene's germline CDR1 is MNHNS and CDR2 SASEGT. V was clipped by 6 bases and J by 4 bases, with 12 bases between them. The CDR3 loop is CASSTENLYGYTF. Here the CDR3 DNA reads TGTGCCAGCAGCACCGAGAACCTCTATGGCTACACCTTC.

This chain links TRBV25-1 with TRBJ1-6; D is undetermined. The CDR3 sequence is 14 residues long. Germline CDR1 and CDR2: MGHDK and SYGVNS. Deletions cut 4 bases from V and 7 bases from J, with 11 bases between. The CDR3 loop is CASSVGLQNSPLHF. The CDR3 coding sequence is TGTGCCAGCAGTGTGGGGTTGCAGAATTCACCCCTCCACTTT. The full variable domain, with the rest looked up from reference TRBV25-1 and TRBJ1-6, is EADIYQTPRYLVIGTGKKITLECSQTMGHDKMYWYQQDPGMELHLIHYSYGVNSTEKGDLSSESTVSRIRTEHFPLTLESARPSHTSQYLCASSVGLQNSPLHFGNGTRLTVT.

This chain links TRBV11-2 with TRBJ2-7; D uncertain. Germline V gene lookup returns CDR1 SGHAT and CDR2 FQNNGV. V dropped 1 base and J dropped 8 bases, with 6 bases sitting between them. The CDR3 loop spans 11 amino acids. The CDR3 here is CASSLGLQQYF. In DNA form, the CDR3 reads TGTGCCAGCAGCTTAGGCTTGCAGCAGTACTTC. Full variable domain (rest looked up from reference TRBV11-2 and TRBJ2-7): EAGVAQSPRYKIIEKRQSVAFWCNPISGHATLYWYQQILGQGPKLLIQFQNNGVVDDSQLPKDRFSAERLKGVDSTLKIQPAKLEDSAVYLCASSLGLQQYFGPGTRLTVT.